Below are 3 T cell receptor beta chains sequenced from a single sample in a study of blood T cell repertoires in COVID-19. The protocol was immunoSEQ multiplex PCR, while the TCRdb copy is restricted to in-frame clones and leaves out a portion. The sample includes roughly 80,000 clones, 84% of them seen just once. The sample taken for sequencing was peripheral blood. The receptors come from a middle-aged man with acute or convalescent COVID-19.

This clone appeared a single time. The rearrangement links TRBV5-1 to TRBJ2-3; maybe TRBD2 (6 bases). The CDR3 extends over 13 amino acids. The V gene's germline CDR1 is SGHRS and CDR2 YFSETQ. V lost 8 bases and J lost 5, with 15 bases in between. CDR3 nucleotides: TGCGCCAGTGGCCGCGGGGCGGGAGATACGCAGTATTTT. The encoded protein is CASGRGAGDTQYF.

The CDR3 here is CASSPGQGGKNIQYF. CDR3 coding DNA: TGTGCCAGCAGCCCAGGGCAGGGGGGAAAAAACATTCAGTACTTC. The V and J genes are TRBV7-2 and TRBJ2-4; a possible D gene is TRBD1 (7 bases). This CDR3 has 15 amino acids. Germline CDR1 is SGHTA and CDR2 is FQGNSA. V was trimmed by 5 bases and J by 4 bases, leaving 15 bases between them.

This clone was found a few times. The chain joins TRBV15 to TRBJ2-7, with 8 bases lining up with TRBD2. In germline, CDR1 is LNHNV, CDR2 YYDKDF (reference sequence). V lost 3 bases and J lost 3; bases outside the gene matches: 13. This CDR3 has 17 residues. CDR3 sequence reads: CATSRGASGRSNYEQYF. CDR3 in DNA: TGTGCCACCAGCAGGGGGGCTAGCGGGCGTAGTAACTACGAGCAGTACTTC.